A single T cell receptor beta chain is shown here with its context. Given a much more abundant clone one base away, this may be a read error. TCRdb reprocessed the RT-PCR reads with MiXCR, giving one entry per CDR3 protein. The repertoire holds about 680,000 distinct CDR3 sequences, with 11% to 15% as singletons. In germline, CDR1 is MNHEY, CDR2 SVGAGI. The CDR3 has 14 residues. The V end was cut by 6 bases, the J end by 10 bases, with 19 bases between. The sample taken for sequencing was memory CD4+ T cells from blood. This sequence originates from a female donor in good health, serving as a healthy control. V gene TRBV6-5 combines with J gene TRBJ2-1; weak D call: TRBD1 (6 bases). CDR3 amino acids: CASRPGTSLKEQFF. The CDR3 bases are TGTGCCAGCAGGCCCGGGACATCTCTCAAAGAGCAGTTCTTC.